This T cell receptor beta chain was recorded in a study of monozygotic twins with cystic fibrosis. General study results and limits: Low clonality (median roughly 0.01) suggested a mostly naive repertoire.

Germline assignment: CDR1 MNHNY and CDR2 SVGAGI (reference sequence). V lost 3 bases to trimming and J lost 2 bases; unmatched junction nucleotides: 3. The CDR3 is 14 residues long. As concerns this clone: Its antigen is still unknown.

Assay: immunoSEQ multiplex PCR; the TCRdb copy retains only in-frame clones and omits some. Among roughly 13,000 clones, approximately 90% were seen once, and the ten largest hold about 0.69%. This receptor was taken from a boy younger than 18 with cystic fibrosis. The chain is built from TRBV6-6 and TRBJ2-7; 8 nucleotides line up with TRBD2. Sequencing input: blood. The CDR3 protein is CASSYQAGAYEQYF. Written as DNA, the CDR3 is TGTGCCAGCAGTTATCAAGCGGGAGCCTACGAGCAGTACTTC.